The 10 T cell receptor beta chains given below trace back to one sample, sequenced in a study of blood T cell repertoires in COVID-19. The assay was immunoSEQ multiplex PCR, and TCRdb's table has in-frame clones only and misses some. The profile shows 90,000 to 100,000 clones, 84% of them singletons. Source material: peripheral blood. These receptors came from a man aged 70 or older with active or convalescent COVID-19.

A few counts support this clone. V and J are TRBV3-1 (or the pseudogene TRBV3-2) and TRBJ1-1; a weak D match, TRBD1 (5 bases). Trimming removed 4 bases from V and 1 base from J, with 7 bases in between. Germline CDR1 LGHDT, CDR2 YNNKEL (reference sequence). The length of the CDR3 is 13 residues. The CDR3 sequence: CASSLQENTEAFF. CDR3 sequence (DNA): TGTGCCAGCAGCCTACAGGAGAACACTGAAGCTTTCTTT.

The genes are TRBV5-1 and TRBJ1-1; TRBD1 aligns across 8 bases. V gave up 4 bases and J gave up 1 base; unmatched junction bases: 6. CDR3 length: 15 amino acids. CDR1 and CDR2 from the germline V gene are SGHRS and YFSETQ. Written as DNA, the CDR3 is TGCGCCAGCAGCCCAGCCGGGACAGGGAACACTGAAGCTTTCTTT. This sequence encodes CASSPAGTGNTEAFF.

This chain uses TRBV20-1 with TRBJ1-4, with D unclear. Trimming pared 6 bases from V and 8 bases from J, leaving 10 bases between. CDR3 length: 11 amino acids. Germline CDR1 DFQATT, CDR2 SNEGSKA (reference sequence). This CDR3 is CSAMEGEKLFF. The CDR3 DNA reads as TGCAGTGCCATGGAGGGCGAAAAACTGTTTTTT.

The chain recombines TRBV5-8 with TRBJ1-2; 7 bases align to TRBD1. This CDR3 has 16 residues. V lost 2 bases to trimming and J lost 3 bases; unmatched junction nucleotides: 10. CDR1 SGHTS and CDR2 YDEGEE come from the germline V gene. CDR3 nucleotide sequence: TGTGCCAGCAGCTTCAAATCACAGGGGACAGACTATGGCTACACCTTC. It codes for CASSFKSQGTDYGYTF.

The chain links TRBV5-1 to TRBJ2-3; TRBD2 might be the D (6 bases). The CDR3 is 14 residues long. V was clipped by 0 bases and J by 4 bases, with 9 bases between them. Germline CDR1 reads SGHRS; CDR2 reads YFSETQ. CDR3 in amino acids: CASSLGGVSDTQYF. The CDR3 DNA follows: TGCGCCAGCAGCTTGGGCGGGGTATCAGATACGCAGTATTTT.

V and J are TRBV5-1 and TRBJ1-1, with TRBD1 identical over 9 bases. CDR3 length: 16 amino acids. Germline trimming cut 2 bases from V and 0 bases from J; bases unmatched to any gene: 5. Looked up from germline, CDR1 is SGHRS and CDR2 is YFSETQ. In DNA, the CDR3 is TGCGCCAGCAGCTTACAGGGGGCGCAGATGAACACTGAAGCTTTCTTT. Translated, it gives CASSLQGAQMNTEAFF.

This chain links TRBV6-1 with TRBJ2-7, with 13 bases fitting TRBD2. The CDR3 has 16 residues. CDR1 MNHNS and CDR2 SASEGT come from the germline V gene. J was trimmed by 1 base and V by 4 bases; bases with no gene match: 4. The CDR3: CASSGLAGGRSYEQYF. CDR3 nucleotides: TGTGCCAGCAGTGGACTAGCGGGGGGCCGATCCTACGAGCAGTACTTC.

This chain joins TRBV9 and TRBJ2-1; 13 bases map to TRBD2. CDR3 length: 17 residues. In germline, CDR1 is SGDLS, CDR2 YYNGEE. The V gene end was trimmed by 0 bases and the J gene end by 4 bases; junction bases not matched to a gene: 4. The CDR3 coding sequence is TGTGCCAGCAGCGTAGATGGACTAGCGGGGGCTTACAATGAGCAGTTCTTC. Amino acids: CASSVDGLAGAYNEQFF.

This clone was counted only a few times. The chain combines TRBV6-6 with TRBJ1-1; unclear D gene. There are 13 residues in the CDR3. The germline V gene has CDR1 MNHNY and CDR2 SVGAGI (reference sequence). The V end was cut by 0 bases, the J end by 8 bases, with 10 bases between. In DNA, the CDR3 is TGTGCCAGCAGTTACTCGAATGTCGGGGAAGCTTTCTTT. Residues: CASSYSNVGEAFF.

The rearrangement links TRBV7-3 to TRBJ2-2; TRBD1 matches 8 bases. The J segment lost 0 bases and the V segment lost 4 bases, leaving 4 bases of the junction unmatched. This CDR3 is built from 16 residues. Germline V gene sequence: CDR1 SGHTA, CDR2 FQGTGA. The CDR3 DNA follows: TGTGCCAGCAGCTACCAGACAGGGGCGAACACCGGGGAGCTGTTTTTT. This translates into CASSYQTGANTGELFF.